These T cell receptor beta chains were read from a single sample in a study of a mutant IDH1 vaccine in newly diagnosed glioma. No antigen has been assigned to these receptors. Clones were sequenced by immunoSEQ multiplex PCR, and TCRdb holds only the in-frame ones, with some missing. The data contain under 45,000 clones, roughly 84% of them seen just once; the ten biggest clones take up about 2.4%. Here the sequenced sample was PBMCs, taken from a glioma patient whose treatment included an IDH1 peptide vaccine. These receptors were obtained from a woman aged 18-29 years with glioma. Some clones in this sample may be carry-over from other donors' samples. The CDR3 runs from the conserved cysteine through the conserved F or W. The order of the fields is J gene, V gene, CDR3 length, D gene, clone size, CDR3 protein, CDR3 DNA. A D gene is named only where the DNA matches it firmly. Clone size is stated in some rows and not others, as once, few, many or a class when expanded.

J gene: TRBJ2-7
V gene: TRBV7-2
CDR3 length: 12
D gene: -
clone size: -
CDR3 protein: CASSLGEYEQYF
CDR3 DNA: TGTGCCAGCAGCTTAGGGGAGTACGAGCAGTACTTC

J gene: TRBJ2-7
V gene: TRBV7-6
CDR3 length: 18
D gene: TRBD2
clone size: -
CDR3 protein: CASSRWGMTSGGSYEQYF
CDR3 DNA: TGTGCCAGCAGCCGTTGGGGAATGACTAGCGGAGGGTCCTACGAGCAGTACTTC

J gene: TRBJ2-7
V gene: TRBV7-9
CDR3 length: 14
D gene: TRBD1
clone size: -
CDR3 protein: CASSPDRGAYEQYF
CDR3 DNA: TGTGCCAGCAGCCCGGACAGGGGGGCCTACGAGCAGTACTTC

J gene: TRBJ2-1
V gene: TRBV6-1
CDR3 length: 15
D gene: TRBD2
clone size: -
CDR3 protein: CASEKRGTFYNEQFF
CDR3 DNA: TGTGCCAGCGAAAAGCGGGGGACATTTTACAATGAGCAGTTCTTC

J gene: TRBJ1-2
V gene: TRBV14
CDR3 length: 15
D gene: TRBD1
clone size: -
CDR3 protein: CASSQRTGTAYGYTF
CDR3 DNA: TGTGCCAGCAGCCAACGGACAGGGACAGCCTATGGCTACACCTTC

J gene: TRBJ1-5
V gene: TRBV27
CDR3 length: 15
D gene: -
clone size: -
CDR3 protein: CASRGTILSNQPQHF
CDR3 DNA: TGTGCCAGCAGAGGGACTATACTTAGCAATCAGCCCCAGCATTTT

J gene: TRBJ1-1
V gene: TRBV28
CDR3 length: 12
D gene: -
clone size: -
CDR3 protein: CASRRWDTEAFF
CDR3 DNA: TGTGCCAGCAGGCGGTGGGACACTGAAGCTTTCTTT

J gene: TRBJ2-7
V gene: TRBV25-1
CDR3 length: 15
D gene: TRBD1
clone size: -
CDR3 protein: CASRGSGGRTYEQYF
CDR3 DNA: TGTGCCAGCAGGGGCTCAGGGGGCAGGACCTACGAGCAGTACTTC

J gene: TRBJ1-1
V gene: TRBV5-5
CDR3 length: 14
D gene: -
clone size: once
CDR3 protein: CASSPLGQNTEAFF
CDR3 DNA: TGTGCCAGCAGCCCCTTGGGACAGAACACTGAAGCTTTCTTT

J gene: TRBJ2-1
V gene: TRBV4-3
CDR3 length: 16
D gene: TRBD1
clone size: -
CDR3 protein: CASSRSGQVSYNEQFF
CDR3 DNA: TGCGCCAGCAGCCGATCGGGACAGGTCTCCTACAATGAGCAGTTCTTC

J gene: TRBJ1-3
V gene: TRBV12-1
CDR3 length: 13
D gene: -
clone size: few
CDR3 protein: CASSSLSGNTIYF
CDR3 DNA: TGTGCCAGCAGCTCCCTCTCTGGAAACACCATATATTTT

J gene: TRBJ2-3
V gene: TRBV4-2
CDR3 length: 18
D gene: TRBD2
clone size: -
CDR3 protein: CASSLGLAGGPGTDTQYF
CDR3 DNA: TGTGCCAGCAGCCTGGGACTAGCGGGGGGGCCAGGGACAGATACGCAGTATTTT

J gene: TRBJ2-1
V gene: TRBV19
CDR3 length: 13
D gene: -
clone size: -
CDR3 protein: CASNDRSYNEQFF
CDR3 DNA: TGTGCCAGTAATGACAGGAGTTACAATGAGCAGTTCTTC

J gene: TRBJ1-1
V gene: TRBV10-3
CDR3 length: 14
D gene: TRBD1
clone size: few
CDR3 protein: CAISDRGLRTEAFF
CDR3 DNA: TGTGCCATCAGTGACAGGGGGCTGAGGACTGAAGCTTTCTTT

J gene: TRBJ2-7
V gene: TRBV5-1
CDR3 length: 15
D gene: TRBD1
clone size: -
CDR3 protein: CASSPEGQWTYEQYF
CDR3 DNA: TGCGCCAGCAGCCCCGAGGGACAGTGGACCTACGAGCAGTACTTC

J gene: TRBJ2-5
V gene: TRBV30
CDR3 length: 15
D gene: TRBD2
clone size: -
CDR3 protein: CAWGRGAGRQETQYF
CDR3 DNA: TGTGCCTGGGGGAGGGGAGCGGGACGCCAAGAGACCCAGTACTTC

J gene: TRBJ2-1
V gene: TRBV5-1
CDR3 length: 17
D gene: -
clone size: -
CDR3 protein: CASSLPEWGARGNEQFF
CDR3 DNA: TGCGCCAGCAGCTTGCCCGAGTGGGGGGCCCGGGGCAATGAGCAGTTCTTC

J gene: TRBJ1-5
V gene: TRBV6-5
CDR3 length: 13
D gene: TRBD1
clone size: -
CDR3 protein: CASRTGASQPQHF
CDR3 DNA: TGTGCCAGCAGGACAGGGGCCTCTCAGCCCCAGCATTTT

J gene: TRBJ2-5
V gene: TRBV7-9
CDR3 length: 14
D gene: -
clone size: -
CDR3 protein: CASSLGGGQETQYF
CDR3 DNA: TGTGCCAGCAGCTTAGGAGGGGGCCAAGAGACCCAGTACTTC

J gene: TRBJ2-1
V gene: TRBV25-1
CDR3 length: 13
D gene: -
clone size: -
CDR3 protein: CASSGPPPNEQFF
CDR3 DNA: TGTGCCAGCAGTGGACCCCCGCCCAATGAGCAGTTCTTC

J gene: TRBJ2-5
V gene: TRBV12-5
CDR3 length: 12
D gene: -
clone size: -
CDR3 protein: CASGSGRETQYF
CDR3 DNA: TGTGCTAGTGGTTCCGGGAGAGAGACCCAGTACTTC

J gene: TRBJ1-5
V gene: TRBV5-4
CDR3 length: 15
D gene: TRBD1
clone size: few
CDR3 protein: CASSLGQGADQPQHF
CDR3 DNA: TGTGCCAGCAGCTTGGGACAGGGGGCGGATCAGCCCCAGCATTTT

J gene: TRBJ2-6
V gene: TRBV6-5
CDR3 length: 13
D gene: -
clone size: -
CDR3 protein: CASKGSGANVLTF
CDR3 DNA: TGTGCCAGCAAAGGATCTGGGGCCAACGTCCTGACTTTC

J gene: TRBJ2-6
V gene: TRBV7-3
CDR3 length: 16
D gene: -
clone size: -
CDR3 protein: CASSAVLSSGANVLTF
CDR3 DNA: TGTGCCAGCAGCGCCGTCTTGAGCTCTGGGGCCAACGTCCTGACTTTC

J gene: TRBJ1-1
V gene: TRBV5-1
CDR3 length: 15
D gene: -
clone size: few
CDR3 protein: CASSWTDSLNTEAFF
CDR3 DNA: TGCGCCAGCAGCTGGACTGACTCCCTTAACACTGAAGCTTTCTTT

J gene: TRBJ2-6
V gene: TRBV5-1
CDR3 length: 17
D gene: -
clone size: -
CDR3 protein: CASSSISQGSGANVLTF
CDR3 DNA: TGCGCCAGCAGCTCGATATCACAGGGCTCCGGGGCCAACGTCCTGACTTTC

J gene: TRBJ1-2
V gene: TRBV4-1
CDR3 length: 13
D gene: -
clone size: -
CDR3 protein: CASSQEAWLGYTF
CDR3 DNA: TGCGCCAGCAGCCAAGAGGCCTGGCTCGGCTACACCTTC

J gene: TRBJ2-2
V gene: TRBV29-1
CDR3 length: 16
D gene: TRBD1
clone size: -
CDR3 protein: CSVGGANQGALRELFF
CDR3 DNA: TGCAGCGTTGGCGGCGCTAATCAGGGGGCTTTGAGGGAGCTGTTTTTT

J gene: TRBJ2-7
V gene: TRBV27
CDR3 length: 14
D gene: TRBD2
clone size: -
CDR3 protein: CASSGWRGDYEQYF
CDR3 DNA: TGTGCCAGCAGTGGTTGGCGGGGGGACTACGAGCAGTACTTC

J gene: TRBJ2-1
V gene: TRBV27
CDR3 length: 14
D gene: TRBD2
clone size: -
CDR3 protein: CASTSGSAYNEQFF
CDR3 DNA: TGTGCCAGCACTAGCGGGAGTGCCTACAATGAGCAGTTCTTC

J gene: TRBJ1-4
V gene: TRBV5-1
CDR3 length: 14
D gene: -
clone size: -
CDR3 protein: CASSAGWGREKLFF
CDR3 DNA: TGCGCCAGCTCAGCGGGCTGGGGTAGGGAAAAACTGTTTTTT

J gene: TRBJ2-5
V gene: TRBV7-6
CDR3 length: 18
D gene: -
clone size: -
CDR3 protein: CASSLGPAWGLAGETQYF
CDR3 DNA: TGTGCCAGCAGCTTAGGGCCCGCGTGGGGGCTGGCGGGAGAGACCCAGTACTTC

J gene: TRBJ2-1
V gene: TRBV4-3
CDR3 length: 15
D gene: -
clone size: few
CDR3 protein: CASSQDGNRLNEQFF
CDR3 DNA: TGCGCCAGCAGCCAAGATGGGAACAGGCTCAATGAGCAGTTCTTC

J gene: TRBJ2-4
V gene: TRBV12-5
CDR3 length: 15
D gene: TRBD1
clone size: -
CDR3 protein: CASGLAGTGLNIQYF
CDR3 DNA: TGTGCTAGTGGTTTGGCCGGGACAGGCTTGAACATTCAGTACTTC

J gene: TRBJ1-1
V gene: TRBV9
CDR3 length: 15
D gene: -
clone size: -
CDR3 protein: CASSVVAGGQNVAFF
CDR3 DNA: TGTGCCAGCAGCGTAGTCGCCGGAGGGCAAAATGTAGCTTTCTTT

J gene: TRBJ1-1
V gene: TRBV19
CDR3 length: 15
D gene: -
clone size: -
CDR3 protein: CASTSGWDGNTEAFF
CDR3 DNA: TGTGCCAGTACTAGCGGGTGGGATGGGAACACTGAAGCTTTCTTT

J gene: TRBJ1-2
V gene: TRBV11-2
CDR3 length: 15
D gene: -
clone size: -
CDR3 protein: CASSLSTEGGYGYTF
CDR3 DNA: TGTGCCAGCAGCTTAAGCACAGAGGGCGGCTATGGCTACACCTTC

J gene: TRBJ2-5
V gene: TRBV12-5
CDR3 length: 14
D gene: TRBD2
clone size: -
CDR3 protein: CASGSGAGEETQYF
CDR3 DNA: TGTGCTAGTGGTTCGGGTGCGGGGGAGGAGACCCAGTACTTC

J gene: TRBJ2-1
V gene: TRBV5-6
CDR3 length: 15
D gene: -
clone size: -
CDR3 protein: CASSLVVGKDNEQFF
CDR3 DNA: TGTGCCAGCAGCTTGGTCGTGGGAAAGGACAATGAGCAGTTCTTC

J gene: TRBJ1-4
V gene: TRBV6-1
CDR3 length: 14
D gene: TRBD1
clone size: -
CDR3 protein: CASSGQGLNEKLFF
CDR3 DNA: TGTGCCAGCAGTGGACAGGGGCTTAATGAAAAACTGTTTTTT

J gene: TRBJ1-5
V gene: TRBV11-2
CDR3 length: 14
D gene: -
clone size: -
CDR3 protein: CASSLAGSNQPQHF
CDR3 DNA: TGTGCCAGCAGCTTAGCCGGGAGCAATCAGCCCCAGCATTTT

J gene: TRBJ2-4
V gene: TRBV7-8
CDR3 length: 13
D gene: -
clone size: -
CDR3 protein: CASSPPRTDIQYF
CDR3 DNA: TGTGCCAGCAGCCCCCCCCGGACAGACATTCAGTACTTC

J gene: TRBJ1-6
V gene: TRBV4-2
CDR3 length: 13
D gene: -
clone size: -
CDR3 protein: CASSQLERWALHF
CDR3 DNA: TGTGCCAGCAGCCAACTGGAGCGGTGGGCCCTCCACTTT

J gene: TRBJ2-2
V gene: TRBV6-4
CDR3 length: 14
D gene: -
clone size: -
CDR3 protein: CASSVTGPTGELFF
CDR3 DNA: TGTGCCAGCAGTGTGACGGGACCAACCGGGGAGCTGTTTTTT

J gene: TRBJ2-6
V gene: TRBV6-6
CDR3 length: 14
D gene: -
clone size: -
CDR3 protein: CASSDPTGANVLTF
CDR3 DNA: TGTGCCAGCAGCGACCCGACGGGGGCCAACGTCCTGACTTTC

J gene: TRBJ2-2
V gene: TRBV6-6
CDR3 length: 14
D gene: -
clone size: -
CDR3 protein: CASSYLTETGELFF
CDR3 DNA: TGTGCCAGCAGTTACCTGACTGAGACCGGGGAGCTGTTTTTT

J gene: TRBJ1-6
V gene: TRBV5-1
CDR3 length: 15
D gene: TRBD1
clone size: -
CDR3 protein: CASSLKTGSNSPLHF
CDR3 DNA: TGCGCCAGCAGCTTGAAGACAGGGAGCAATTCACCCCTCCACTTT

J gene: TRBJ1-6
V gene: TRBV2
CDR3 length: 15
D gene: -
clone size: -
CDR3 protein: CASSPDSPYNSPLHF
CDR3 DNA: TGTGCCAGCAGCCCGGACAGCCCTTATAATTCACCCCTCCACTTT

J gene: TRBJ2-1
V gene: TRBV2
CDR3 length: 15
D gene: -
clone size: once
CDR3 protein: CASSGPGANYNEQFF
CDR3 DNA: TGTGCCAGCAGTGGGCCGGGAGCAAACTACAATGAGCAGTTCTTC

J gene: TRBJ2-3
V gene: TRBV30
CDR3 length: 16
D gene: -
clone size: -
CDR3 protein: CAWSVSWGLGSETQYF
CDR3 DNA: TGTGCCTGGAGTGTATCGTGGGGACTGGGCAGCGAGACGCAGTATTTT

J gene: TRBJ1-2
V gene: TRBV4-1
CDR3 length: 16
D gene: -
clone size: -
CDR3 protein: CASSQVRSGANYGYTF
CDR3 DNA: TGCGCCAGCAGCCAAGTGAGGTCAGGGGCTAACTATGGCTACACCTTC

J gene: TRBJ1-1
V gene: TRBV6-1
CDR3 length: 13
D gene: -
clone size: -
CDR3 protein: CASSVGPGEEAFF
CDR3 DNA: TGTGCCAGCAGTGTCGGGCCGGGGGAGGAAGCTTTCTTT

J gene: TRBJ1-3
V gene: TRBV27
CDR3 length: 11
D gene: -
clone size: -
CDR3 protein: CASSLGNTIYF
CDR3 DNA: TGTGCCAGCAGTTTAGGAAACACCATATATTTT